Presented here are 18 T cell receptor beta chains from one specimen sequenced in a study of CD8+ T cells in alopecia areata. As the sequencing template, cDNA was produced by extracting RNA and reverse transcribing it. The repertoire was sequenced with immunoSEQ multiplex PCR; TCRdb's copy has only in-frame clones and lacks some. The top ten clones hold approximately 15% of a sample with about 140,000 clones, roughly 54% of them seen once. The sample's treatment: oral pan-JAK inhibitor, 5-10 mg twice daily. Sample: CD8+ T cells sorted from blood, taken at week 4, from a patient treated with tofacitinib. Source of these receptors: a human donor with alopecia areata.

The chain has TRBV9 and TRBJ2-7; D is ambiguous. The ends were cut back, 5 bases at V and 1 base at J, with 13 bases in the middle. From germline, CDR1 is SGDLS and CDR2 YYNGEE. The CDR3 loop spans 14 amino acids. The CDR3 coding sequence is TGTGCCAGCAGTACCCGGCACTCATCCTACGAGCAGTACTTC. This codes for CASSTRHSSYEQYF.

V gene TRBV29-1 combines with J gene TRBJ1-1; tentatively, D is TRBD1 (5 bases). Deletions cut 8 bases from V and 5 bases from J, with 12 bases between. The CDR3 has 11 amino acids. The V gene's germline CDR1 is SQVTM and CDR2 ANQGSEA. CDR3 nucleotide sequence: TGCAGCATCCCCCGGGGGACTGAAGCTTTCTTT. This codes for CSIPRGTEAFF.

The chain links TRBV4-1 to TRBJ2-1; possible D gene TRBD1, 5 bases. The CDR3 has 17 amino acids. CDR1 and CDR2 from the germline V gene are MGHRA and YSYEKL. Trimming pared 0 bases from V and 0 bases from J, leaving 12 bases between. As DNA, the CDR3 is TGCGCCAGCAGCCAAGATTGGCAGGGTGTCTCCTACAATGAGCAGTTCTTC. Residues: CASSQDWQGVSYNEQFF.

The chain carries TRBV25-1 and TRBJ1-2; the D is unclear. The CDR3 extends over 13 amino acids. V shed 6 bases and J shed 8 bases, with 16 bases lying between them. Germline CDR1 is MGHDK and CDR2 is SYGVNS. As DNA, the CDR3 is TGTGCCAGCAGCTGGGCCGAAGAGAGGGGCTACACCTTC. It translates to CASSWAEERGYTF.

CDR3 in amino acids: CSVGGPGTGDYGYTF. Here the CDR3 DNA reads TGCAGCGTTGGGGGACCCGGGACAGGGGACTATGGCTACACCTTC. This rearrangement joins TRBV29-1 to TRBJ1-2, with 10 bases that match TRBD1. CDR3 size: 15 residues. The V segment lost 4 bases and the J segment 3 bases; nucleotides outside the gene matches: 8. Germline V gene sequence: CDR1 SQVTM, CDR2 ANQGSEA.

This rearrangement joins TRBV4-3 to TRBJ2-1; the D gene could be TRBD1 or TRBD2 (5 bases each). This CDR3 spans 15 amino acids. Germline V gene data show CDR1 as LGHNA and CDR2 as YSLEER. Trimming took off 5 bases at V and 2 bases at J, with 13 bases between the two ends. The CDR3 loop is CASSFRDGAYNEQFF. The CDR3 DNA is TGCGCCAGCAGCTTCCGGGACGGAGCCTACAATGAGCAGTTCTTC.

The gene calls are TRBV2 and TRBJ2-3; TRBD1 matches at 9 bases. J gave up 2 bases and V 6 bases, and 6 bases lay outside the gene matches. CDR1 and CDR2 (germline): SNHLY, FYNNEI. The CDR3 has 15 amino acids. The CDR3 region has the DNA TGTGCCAGCAGCGCCGGGACAGGGATCACAGATACGCAGTATTTT. It yields the protein CASSAGTGITDTQYF. Full variable domain (outside the CDR3, taken from reference TRBV2 and TRBJ2-3): EPEVTQTPSHQVTQMGQEVILRCVPISNHLYFYWYRQILGQKVEFLVSFYNNEISEKSEIFDDQFSVERPDGSNFTLKIRSTKLEDSAMYFCASSAGTGITDTQYFGPGTRLTVL.

In its sample, this clone was seen a few times. The V and J genes are TRBV14 and TRBJ2-7, with 7 nucleotides matching TRBD1. This CDR3 region has 16 residues. The junction had 8 bases not matched to a gene; V was cut back by 3 bases and J by 0 bases. The V gene's germline CDR1 is SGHDN and CDR2 FVKESK. The CDR3 DNA is TGTGCCAGCAGCCAGTACGGGACAGCGAGCTCCTACGAGCAGTACTTC. Translation gives CASSQYGTASSYEQYF.

This clone came up a few times. The chain uses TRBV15 and TRBJ2-1; TRBD1 might be the D (5 bases). Trimming took off 0 bases at V and 10 bases at J, with 13 bases between the two ends. Germline V gives CDR1 LNHNV, CDR2 YYDKDF (reference sequence). This CDR3 has 14 amino acids. DNA of the CDR3: TGTGCCACCAGCAGAGACCCGACCAGGGCCGAGCAGTTCTTC. Protein sequence: CATSRDPTRAEQFF.

The CDR3 protein is CASSQEIPSVLPYEQYF. In DNA form, the CDR3 reads TGCGCCAGCAGCCAAGAAATTCCGTCCGTTCTTCCCTACGAGCAGTACTTC. The rearrangement links TRBV4-3 to TRBJ2-7; unclear D gene. Trimming took off 0 bases at V and 2 bases at J, with 17 bases between the two ends. Germline V CDR1 and CDR2: LGHNA, YSLEER. The CDR3 is 17 residues long.

This clone was observed a single time. V gene TRBV5-1 combines with J gene TRBJ1-1; D is unresolved. Trimming cost V 2 bases and J 1 base, with 9 bases left between them. This CDR3 has 14 amino acids. Germline V gene sequence: CDR1 SGHRS, CDR2 YFSETQ. DNA of the CDR3: TGCGCCAGCAGCTTCGGGTCTTCGAACACTGAAGCTTTCTTT. Its protein is CASSFGSSNTEAFF.

V usage is TRBV13 and J usage is TRBJ2-7; 7 bases agree with TRBD1. CDR1 PRHDT and CDR2 FYEKMQ come from the germline V gene (reference sequence). The CDR3 consists of 12 residues. The ends lost 6 bases at V and 4 bases at J; junction bases unmatched: 3. For the CDR3, the DNA is TGTGCCAGCAGTTCGGACAGGTACGAGCAGTACTTC. This gives the protein CASSSDRYEQYF.

This clone appeared a single time. This chain links TRBV6-5 with TRBJ2-7; D is unresolved. V dropped 2 bases and J dropped 4 bases, with 9 bases sitting between them. From germline, CDR1 is MNHEY and CDR2 SVGAGI. The CDR3 is 13 amino acids. CDR3 bases: TGTGCCAGCAGTTACCTCCTTGGGTACGAGCAGTACTTC. Translated, it gives CASSYLLGYEQYF.

The chain combines TRBV11-2 with TRBJ1-1; the match to TRBD1 covers 7 bases. The CDR3 runs to 14 residues. V lost 6 bases, J lost 4 bases, and 8 bases stayed unmatched. Per the germline V gene, CDR1 is SGHAT and CDR2 is FQNNGV. This CDR3 is CASRLISGGTEAFF. In nucleotides, the CDR3 is TGTGCCAGCAGGTTAATATCAGGGGGCACTGAAGCTTTCTTT.

V and J are TRBV5-1 and TRBJ1-1; a possible D gene is TRBD1 (6 bases). V lost 4 bases and J lost 0, with 13 bases in between. This CDR3 has 15 residues. From germline, CDR1 is SGHRS and CDR2 YFSETQ. As DNA, the CDR3 is TGCGCCAGCAGCGATGGAGGGGGGCTGAACACTGAAGCTTTCTTT. This sequence encodes CASSDGGGLNTEAFF.

This chain joins TRBV5-6 and TRBJ1-1, with 8 bases fitting TRBD1. The germline CDR1 and CDR2 sequences are SGHDT and YYEEEE. Germline trimming cut 6 bases from V and 10 bases from J; bases unmatched to any gene: 8. This CDR3 contains 12 residues. CDR3 nucleotides: TGTGCCAGCACCCTAGGCGGGACAGGAGCTTTCTTT. Translated, it gives CASTLGGTGAFF.

The chain carries TRBV29-1 and TRBJ2-2; D ambiguous. Per the germline V gene, CDR1 is SQVTM and CDR2 is ANQGSEA. V lost 3 bases and J 4 bases, leaving 3 bases between the germline ends. This CDR3 spans 11 amino acids. The CDR3 reads CSVEVTGELFF. The CDR3, as DNA: TGCAGCGTTGAGGTCACCGGGGAGCTGTTTTTT.

This clone showed up just a few times. The rearrangement links TRBV27 to TRBJ2-2; D unclear. V gave up 5 bases and J gave up 4 bases, with 11 bases separating them. The germline V gene encodes CDR1 MNHEY and CDR2 SMNVEV (reference sequence). CDR3 length: 14 residues. The CDR3 region has the DNA TGTGCCAGCAGTCTCGGACGGGTCACCGGGGAGCTGTTTTTT. Translated, it gives CASSLGRVTGELFF.